The source of this T cell receptor (beta chain) is a study of OX40 agonist ivuxolimab in advanced cancers. Study details: Patients got intravenous ivuxolimab at 0.01 to 10 mg/kg every 2 weeks. Patients assigned to dose escalation were diagnosed with hepatocellular carcinoma, melanoma, renal cell or head and neck cancer.

V lost 2 bases, J lost 9 bases, and 8 bases lay in between. The CDR3 length is 11 residues. CDR1 is SGDLS and CDR2 is YYNGEE in the germline V gene. Blood specimens came from baseline, cycle 4 day 1, and cycle 7 day 1. The method was immunoSEQ multiplex PCR; TCRdb's version includes in-frame clones alone and lacks a portion of them. The sample lists roughly 70,000 clones; about nine tenths were seen once. The chain recombines TRBV9 with TRBJ1-2, with D possibly matching TRBD1 (5 bases). Sample: CD4+ or CD8+ T cells sorted from blood, taken in a trial of the OX40 agonist ivuxolimab. The receptor was derived from an adult with an advanced solid tumor such as melanoma, head and neck, liver or kidney cancer. Here the CDR3 DNA reads TGTGCCAGCAGCGTGGCAGGGAGCTACACCTTC. Residues: CASSVAGSYTF.